This entry features one TCR beta chain sequence. Antigen: not known. TCRdb keeps only in-frame clones here, not all; method: immunoSEQ multiplex PCR. In the table there are 57,000 or so clones, 85% to 95% of which are singletons. CDR3 length equals 14 residues. Trimming cost V 6 bases and J 5 bases, with 13 bases left between them. Germline loops: CDR1 MNHNS, CDR2 SASEGT. The data originate from a study of siplizumab effects on memory and regulatory T cells. Study results and limitations: Few alloreactive clones mapped to unstimulated subsets.

The sample was CD8+ T cells sorted from blood. The clonotype originates from a human donor in good health. This sequence joins TRBV6-1 and TRBJ2-2, with D perhaps matching TRBD1 or TRBD2 (6 bases each). The CDR3 is CASRPGGGTGELFF. As DNA, the CDR3 is TGTGCCAGCAGACCCGGAGGGGGTACCGGGGAGCTGTTTTTT.